This T cell receptor beta chain was profiled in a study of shared clonotypes between healthy human individuals. Study-level points and caveats: Deeper or shallower sequencing was expected to change how clonotypes are shared among donors. Against clonotypes common to all four donors, non-shared ones had lower generation probabilities. Across several donors, naive CD4 shared around 5.1%, naive CD8 over 3%, memory CD4 2.3%, memory CD8 under 0.5%.

Clones were read by immunoSEQ multiplex PCR, and TCRdb kept only the in-frame ones, dropping some. Of some 87,000 clones listed, about 70% were seen once; the top ten hold approximately 50%. The germline V gene encodes CDR1 LNHDA and CDR2 SQIVND (reference sequence). The junction had 3 bases not matched to a gene; V was cut back by 3 bases and J by 4 bases. This CDR3 region has 14 residues. Worth noting for this clone: Its antigen is as yet unknown.

Material for sequencing was memory CD8+ T cells sorted from blood. The subset denotes: CD45RO+ cells pooled with CCR7-negative TemRA cells. The TCR comes from a man aged 25-45 years in good health. The V call is TRBV19, the J call TRBJ2-7; 10 bases are shared with TRBD2. CDR3 in DNA: TGTGCCAGTAGTATGGCTAGCGGGAGTTACGAGCAGTACTTC. Its translation is CASSMASGSYEQYF.